This TCR beta chain was recovered during a study of Ad26.COV2.S vaccination and SARS-CoV-2 variants. Turning to the study itself: Vaccine-arm donor from the placebo-controlled COV1001 Ad26.COV2.S trial. Dosing was one shot or two shots 56 days apart.

Study outcomes and limitations: The analyses of TCR breadth and depth may have understated the size of total T cell responses.

Remarks on this clone: The antigen is unknown.

Specified treatment: some 19 received Ad26.COV2.S at low or high dose, single or two shots; roughly five received placebo; per-sample allocation not given. Specimen acquisition occurred on day 63 following the initial vaccine or placebo injection. Within Boston, the person who donated was an adult of 18-55 years. CDR1 and CDR2 from the germline V gene are KGHSH and LQKENI. The CDR3 contains 18 residues. J was trimmed by 6 bases and V by 3 bases; bases with no gene match: 12. Generated by immunoSEQ multiplex PCR, the TCRdb table keeps only in-frame clones and is missing some. The sample contains a few hundred thousand clones, about 83% of which appear only once.

The chain uses TRBV18 and TRBJ2-1, with TRBD2 identical over 12 bases. The sequencing used peripheral blood, collected in a trial of Ad26.COV2.S vaccine versus placebo. This clonotype was obtained from a person aged 18-60 years who received the Ad26.COV2.S COVID-19 vaccine or a placebo. As DNA, the CDR3 is TGTGCCAGCTCACCTGGACTAGCGGGGCCTCACTTCCCCAATGAGCAGTTCTTC. Translation gives CASSPGLAGPHFPNEQFF.